This paragraph reports one T cell receptor beta chain. Its antigen remains unidentified. The data stem from a study of blood T cells in healthy people across ages. Study as a whole: The capture of about one barcoded beta molecule per two T cells was achieved by template switching.

Together with a sample-barcoded 5' primer, a J-beta primer mix was included in a second PCR lasting about 6 to 11 cycles. Tagging of each cDNA molecule was performed by a template-switch adaptor with 12 random nucleotides. Each of the samples gave a minimum of 2.5 million paired-end reads that contained CDR3. MiXCR, run by TCRdb on the 5' RACE reads, gives a single entry per CDR3 protein. This sample carries 1.5 million or so distinct CDR3 sequences, around 40% of them seen once, and the ten largest clones take less than 5%. General study points: Estimated diversity across one million T cells was deemed an underestimate.

The receptor's source is a woman between 18 and 29 years old in good health. Sequencing was done on a sample of blood.

The CDR3 sequence: CASMGYTEAFF. CDR3 in DNA: TGTGCCAGCATGGGGTACACTGAAGCTTTCTTT. The chain joins TRBV28 to TRBJ1-1; no reliable D call. Trimming pared 7 bases from V and 3 bases from J, leaving 6 bases between. In germline, CDR1 is MDHEN, CDR2 SYDVKM. CDR3 length: 11 amino acids.